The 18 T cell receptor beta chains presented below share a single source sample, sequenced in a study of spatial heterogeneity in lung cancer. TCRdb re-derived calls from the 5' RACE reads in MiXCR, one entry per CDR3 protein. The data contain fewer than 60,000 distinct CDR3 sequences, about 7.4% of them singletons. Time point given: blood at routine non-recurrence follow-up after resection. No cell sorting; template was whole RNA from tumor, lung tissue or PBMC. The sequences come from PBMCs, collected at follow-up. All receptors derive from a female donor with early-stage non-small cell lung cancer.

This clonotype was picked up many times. The CDR3 DNA reads as TGTGCCAGCAGTTTTTGGGGACAGCTTAATTCACCCCTCCACTTT. Translation gives CASSFWGQLNSPLHF. The gene calls are TRBV12-3 or TRBV12-4 and TRBJ1-6; TRBD1 matches at 7 bases. With 3 bases clipped from V and 6 bases from J, the junction kept 5 bases outside the gene matches. This CDR3 contains 15 residues.

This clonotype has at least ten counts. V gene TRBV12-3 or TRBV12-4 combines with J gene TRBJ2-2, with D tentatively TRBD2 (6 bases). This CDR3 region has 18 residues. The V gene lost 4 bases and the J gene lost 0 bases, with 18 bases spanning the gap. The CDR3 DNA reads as TGTGCCAGCAGTTCTTACACTCCCGGGGGATCGAACACCGGGGAGCTGTTTTTT. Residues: CASSSYTPGGSNTGELFF.

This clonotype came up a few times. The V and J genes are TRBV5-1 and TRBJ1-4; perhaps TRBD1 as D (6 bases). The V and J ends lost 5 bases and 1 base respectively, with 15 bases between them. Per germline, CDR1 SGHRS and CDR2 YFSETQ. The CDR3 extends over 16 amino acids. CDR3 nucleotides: TGCGCCAGCAGTTTCAACCTACAGGGAACTAATGAAAAACTGTTTTTT. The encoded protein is CASSFNLQGTNEKLFF.

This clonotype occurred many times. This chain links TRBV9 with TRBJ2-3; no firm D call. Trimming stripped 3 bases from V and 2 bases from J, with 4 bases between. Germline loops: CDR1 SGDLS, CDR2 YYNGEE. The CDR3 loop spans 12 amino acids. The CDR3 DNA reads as TGTGCCAGCAGCGACTACACAGATACGCAGTATTTT. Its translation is CASSDYTDTQYF.

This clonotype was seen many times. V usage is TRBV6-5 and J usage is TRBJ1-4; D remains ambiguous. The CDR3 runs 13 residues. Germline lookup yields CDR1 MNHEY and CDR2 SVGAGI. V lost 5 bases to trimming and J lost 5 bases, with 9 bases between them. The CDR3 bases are TGTGCCAGCAGTAGGACCGTGAATGAAAAACTGTTTTTT. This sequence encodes CASSRTVNEKLFF.

As DNA, the CDR3 is TGCAGCGTTGAGAGGAAGAAGAACACTGAAGCTTTCTTT. Protein: CSVERKKNTEAFF. J is TRBJ1-1 and V is TRBV29-1; no firm D call. Trimming shortened V by 3 bases and J by 1 base, and 9 bases separated the two germline ends. The CDR3 spans 13 residues. Looked up from germline, CDR1 is SQVTM and CDR2 is ANQGSEA.

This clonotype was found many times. CDR3 nucleotide sequence: TGTGCCAGCAGCTTAAGGGGGGGTGACTCCTACGAGCAGTACTTC. This encodes CASSLRGGDSYEQYF. The V call is TRBV7-2, the J call TRBJ2-7; D perhaps matches TRBD2 (7 bases). This CDR3 has 15 amino acids. Germline loops: CDR1 SGHTA, CDR2 FQGNSA. V was shortened by 2 bases and J by 0 bases, with 11 bases between the two germline ends. Together with reference TRBV7-2 and TRBJ2-7, the CDR3 gives the full variable domain: GAGVSQSPSNKVTEKGKDVELRCDPISGHTALYWYRQSLGQGLEFLIYFQGNSAPDKSGLPSDRFSAERTGGSVSTLTIQRTQQEDSAVYLCASSLRGGDSYEQYFGPGTRLTVT.

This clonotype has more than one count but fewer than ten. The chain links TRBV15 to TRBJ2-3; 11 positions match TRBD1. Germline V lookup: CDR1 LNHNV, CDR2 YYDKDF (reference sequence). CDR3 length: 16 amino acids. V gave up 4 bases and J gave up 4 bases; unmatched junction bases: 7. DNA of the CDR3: TGTGCCACCAGCATCCGGGACAGGGGGTTTCCAGATACGCAGTATTTT. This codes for CATSIRDRGFPDTQYF.

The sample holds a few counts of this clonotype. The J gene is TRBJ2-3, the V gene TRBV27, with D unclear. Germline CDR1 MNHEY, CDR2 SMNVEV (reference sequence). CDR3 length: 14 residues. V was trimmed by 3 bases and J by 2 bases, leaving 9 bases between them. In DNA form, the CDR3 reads TGTGCCAGCAGTTTGTTAAGCTACACAGATACGCAGTATTTT. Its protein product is CASSLLSYTDTQYF.

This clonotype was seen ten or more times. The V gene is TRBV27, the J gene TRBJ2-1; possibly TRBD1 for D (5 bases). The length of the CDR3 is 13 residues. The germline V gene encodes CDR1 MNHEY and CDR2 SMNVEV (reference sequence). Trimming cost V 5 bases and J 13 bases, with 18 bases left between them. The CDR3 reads CASSVPDRLYQFF. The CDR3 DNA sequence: TGTGCCAGCAGTGTGCCCGACAGACTGTATCAGTTCTTC.

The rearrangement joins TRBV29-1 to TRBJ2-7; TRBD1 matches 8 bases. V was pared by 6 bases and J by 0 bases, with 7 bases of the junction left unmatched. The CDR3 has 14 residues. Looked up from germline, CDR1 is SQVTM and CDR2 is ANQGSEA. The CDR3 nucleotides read TGCAGCGTCCTAATGCAGGGGGCCTCCTACGAGCAGTACTTC. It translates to CSVLMQGASYEQYF.

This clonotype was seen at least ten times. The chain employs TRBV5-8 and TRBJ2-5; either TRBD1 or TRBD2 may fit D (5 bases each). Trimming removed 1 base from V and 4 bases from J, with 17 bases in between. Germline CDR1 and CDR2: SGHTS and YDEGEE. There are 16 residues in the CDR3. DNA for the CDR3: TGTGCCAGCAGCTTGCACTCCGGGGCCGCAGTAGAGACCCAGTACTTC. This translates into CASSLHSGAAVETQYF.

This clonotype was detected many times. CDR3 protein: CASSPTWASGDQETQYF. CDR3 bases: TGTGCCAGCAGTCCAACTTGGGCTAGCGGGGACCAAGAGACCCAGTACTTC. The chain links TRBV5-6 to TRBJ2-5; 9 nucleotides agree with TRBD2. The CDR3 consists of 17 residues. Trimming cost V 5 bases and J 0 bases; bases outside gene matches: 11. Germline V gene sequence: CDR1 SGHDT, CDR2 YYEEEE.

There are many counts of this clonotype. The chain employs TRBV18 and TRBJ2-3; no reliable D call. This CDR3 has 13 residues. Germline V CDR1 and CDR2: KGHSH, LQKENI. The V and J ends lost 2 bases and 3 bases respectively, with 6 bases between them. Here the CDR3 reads CASSPFATDTQYF. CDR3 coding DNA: TGTGCCAGCTCACCATTTGCGACAGATACGCAGTATTTT.

CDR3 in amino acids: CASRGASQPQHF. CDR3 sequence (DNA): TGTGCCAGCAGGGGGGCGTCTCAGCCCCAGCATTTT. The chain employs TRBV2 and TRBJ1-5; perhaps TRBD1 as D (6 bases). Germline-derived CDR1 and CDR2 are SNHLY and FYNNEI. The CDR3 extends over 12 amino acids. Trimming shortened V by 6 bases and J by 6 bases, and 9 bases separated the two germline ends.

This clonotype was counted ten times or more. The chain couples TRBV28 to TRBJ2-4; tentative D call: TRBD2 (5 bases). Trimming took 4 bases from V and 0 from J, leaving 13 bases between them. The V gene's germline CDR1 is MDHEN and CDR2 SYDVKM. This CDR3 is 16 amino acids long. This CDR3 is CASSSIYGVAKNIQYF. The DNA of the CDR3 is TGTGCCAGCAGTTCTATTTACGGGGTAGCCAAAAACATTCAGTACTTC.

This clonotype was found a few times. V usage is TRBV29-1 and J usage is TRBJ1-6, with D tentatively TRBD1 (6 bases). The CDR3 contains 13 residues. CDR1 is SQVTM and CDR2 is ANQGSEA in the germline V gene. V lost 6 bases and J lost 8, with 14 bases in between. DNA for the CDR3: TGCAGCGTGCGACAGGATCCCTATTCACCCCTCCACTTT. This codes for CSVRQDPYSPLHF.

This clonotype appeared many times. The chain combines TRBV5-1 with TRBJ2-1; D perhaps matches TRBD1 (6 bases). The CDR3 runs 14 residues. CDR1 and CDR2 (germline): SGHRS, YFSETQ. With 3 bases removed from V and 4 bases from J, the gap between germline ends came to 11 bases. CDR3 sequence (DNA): TGCGCCAGCAGCTCAACCGGGACATACAATGAGCAGTTCTTC. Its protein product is CASSSTGTYNEQFF.